This TCR beta chain was found in a study of T cells in Graves' hyperthyroidism and ophthalmopathy. PBMCs stemmed from approximately 10 ml fresh peripheral blood. Germline CDR1 and CDR2: MNHEY and SVGEGT. V shed 6 bases and J shed 7 bases, with 22 bases lying between them. The CDR3 has 16 amino acids. Whole-study findings and limits: Clonotypes that were expanded in thyroid above 0.001 mostly appeared in blood too. Ophthalmopathy could be told apart from stable hyperthyroidism with a 13 V-J model. Median prediction lead before ophthalmopathy onset was roughly 6 months with the model.

This clonotype showed up just a few times. Its antigen is still unknown. From RNA transcripts, TCR beta CDR3 regions were amplified. An initial round of RT-PCR targeting the TCR CDR3 relied on the HTBI primer set. One entry per CDR3 protein, called by TCRdb with MiXCR from the multiplex PCR reads. The sample has 500,000 to 650,000 distinct CDR3 sequences, just under 20% seen once. This receptor was taken from a man aged 35-49 years with Graves' ophthalmopathy. This rearrangement joins TRBV6-2 or TRBV6-3 to TRBJ2-1; possibly TRBD2 for D (5 bases). The sample taken for sequencing was blood. CDR3 region: CASSSDLRAYGNEQFF. Here the CDR3 DNA reads TGTGCCAGCAGCTCGGACTTGCGGGCTTACGGGAATGAGCAGTTCTTC.